Included here is one T cell receptor beta chain sequence, with context. This record belongs to a study of blood T cell repertoires in COVID-19. Trimming left V 2 bases short and J 7 bases short, with 9 bases between. Per the germline V gene, CDR1 is KGHSH and CDR2 is LQKENI. CDR3 size: 13 residues. Original methodology: How many nucleated cells were present was estimated from reference gene primer amplification. Only in-frame clones appear in the TCRdb table, and some are missing; sequencing was by immunoSEQ multiplex PCR. V, J and clone size are taken as reported in that table, and D and trimming were inferred from the DNA itself. Here the sample spans some 270,000 clones, 86% being singletons.

This TCR was sampled from a woman at least 80 years old with COVID-19, enrolled during active disease. The sample taken for sequencing was peripheral blood. The rearrangement uses TRBV18 and TRBJ1-5; no reliable D call. CDR3 sequence (DNA): TGTGCCAGCTCACCAGGGCTTGAGCAGCCCCAGCATTTT. Its protein product is CASSPGLEQPQHF.